This paragraph reports one T cell receptor (beta chain). The data belong to a study of blood T cell repertoires in COVID-19. Whole-study context: The study drew acute and convalescent COVID-19 samples from the United States, Italy and Spain. The analysed material was cDNA or gDNA that came from T cells, B-cell-depleted T cells, or PBMCs.

Under the authors' procedure: Amplifying reference gene primers gave estimates of nucleated cell counts. Sequencing used immunoSEQ multiplex PCR; TCRdb keeps in-frame clones, though not all of them. D and trimming were read from the DNA, whereas the V and J calls and clone size are those reported in that table. The sample records almost 200,000 clones, more than 75% being singletons. The CDR3 is 15 residues long. V was trimmed by 1 base and J by 6 bases, leaving 16 bases between them. Germline loops: CDR1 MGHRA, CDR2 YSYEKL. Enrolled during active infection, Seattle patients were then followed longitudinally.

The receptor comes from a woman aged 40 to 49 with COVID-19, enrolled during active disease. The rearrangement links TRBV4-1 to TRBJ2-7; perhaps TRBD2 as D (6 bases). The sequenced sample consisted of peripheral blood. CDR3 residues: CASSQVGDFPSEQYF. The CDR3 DNA is TGCGCCAGCAGCCAAGTGGGGGACTTCCCCTCCGAGCAGTACTTC.